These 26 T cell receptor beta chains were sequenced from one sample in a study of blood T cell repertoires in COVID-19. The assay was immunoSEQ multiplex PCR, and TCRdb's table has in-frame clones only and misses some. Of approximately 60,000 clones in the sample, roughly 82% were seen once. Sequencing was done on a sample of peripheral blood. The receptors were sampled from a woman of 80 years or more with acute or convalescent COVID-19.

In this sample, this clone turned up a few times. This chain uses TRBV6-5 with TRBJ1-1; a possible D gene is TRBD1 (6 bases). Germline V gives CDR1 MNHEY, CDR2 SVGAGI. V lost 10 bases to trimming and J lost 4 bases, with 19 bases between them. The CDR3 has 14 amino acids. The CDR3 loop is CATERTVKATEAFF. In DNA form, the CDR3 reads TGTGCCACCGAACGGACAGTTAAGGCCACTGAAGCTTTCTTT.

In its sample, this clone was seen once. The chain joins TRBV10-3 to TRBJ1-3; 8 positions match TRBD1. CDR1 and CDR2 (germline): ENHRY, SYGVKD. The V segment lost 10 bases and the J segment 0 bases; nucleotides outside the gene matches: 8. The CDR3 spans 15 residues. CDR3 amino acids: CATSTGATSGNTIYF. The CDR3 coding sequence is TGTGCCACCTCGACAGGGGCCACCTCTGGAAACACCATATATTTT.

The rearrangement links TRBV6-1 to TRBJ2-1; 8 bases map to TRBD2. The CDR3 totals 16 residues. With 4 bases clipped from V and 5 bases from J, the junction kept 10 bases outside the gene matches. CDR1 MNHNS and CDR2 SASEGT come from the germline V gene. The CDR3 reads CASSAASGGVNNEQFF. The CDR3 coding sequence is TGTGCCAGCAGTGCAGCCTCCGGGGGGGTAAACAATGAGCAGTTCTTC.

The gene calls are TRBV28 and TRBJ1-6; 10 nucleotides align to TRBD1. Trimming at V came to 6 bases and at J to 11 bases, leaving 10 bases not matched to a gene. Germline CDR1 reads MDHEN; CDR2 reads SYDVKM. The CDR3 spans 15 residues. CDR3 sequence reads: CASRRTRDRGPPLHF. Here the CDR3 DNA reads TGTGCCAGCAGAAGGACCCGGGACAGGGGACCACCCCTCCACTTT.

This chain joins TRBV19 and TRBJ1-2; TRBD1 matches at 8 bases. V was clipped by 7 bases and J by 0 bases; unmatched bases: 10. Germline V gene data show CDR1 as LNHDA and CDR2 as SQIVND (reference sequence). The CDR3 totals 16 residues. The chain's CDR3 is CASTGTGALANYGYTF. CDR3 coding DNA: TGTGCCAGTACCGGGACAGGTGCCCTAGCTAACTATGGCTACACCTTC. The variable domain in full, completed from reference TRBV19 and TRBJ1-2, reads DGGITQSPKYLFRKEGQNVTLSCEQNLNHDAMYWYRQDPGQGLRLIYYSQIVNDFQKGDIAEGYSVSREKKESFPLTVTSAQKNPTAFYLCASTGTGALANYGYTFGSGTRLTVV.

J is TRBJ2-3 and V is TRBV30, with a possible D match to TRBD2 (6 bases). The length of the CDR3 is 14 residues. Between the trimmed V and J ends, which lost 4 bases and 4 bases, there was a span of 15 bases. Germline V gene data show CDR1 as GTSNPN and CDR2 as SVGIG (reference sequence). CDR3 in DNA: TGTGCCTGGAACTTCGCGGGAAGGGCAGATACGCAGTATTTT. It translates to CAWNFAGRADTQYF.

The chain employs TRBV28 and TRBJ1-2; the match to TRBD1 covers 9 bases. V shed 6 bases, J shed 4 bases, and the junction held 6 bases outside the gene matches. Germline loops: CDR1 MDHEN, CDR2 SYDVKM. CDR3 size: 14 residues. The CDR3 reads CASRRQGGSYGYTF. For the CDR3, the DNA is TGTGCCAGCAGACGACAGGGGGGAAGCTATGGCTACACCTTC.

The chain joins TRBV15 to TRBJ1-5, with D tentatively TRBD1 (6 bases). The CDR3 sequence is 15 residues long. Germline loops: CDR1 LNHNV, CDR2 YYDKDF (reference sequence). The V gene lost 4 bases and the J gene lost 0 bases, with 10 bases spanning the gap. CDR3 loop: CATSIWTVSNQPQHF. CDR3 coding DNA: TGTGCCACCAGCATATGGACAGTTAGCAATCAGCCCCAGCATTTT.

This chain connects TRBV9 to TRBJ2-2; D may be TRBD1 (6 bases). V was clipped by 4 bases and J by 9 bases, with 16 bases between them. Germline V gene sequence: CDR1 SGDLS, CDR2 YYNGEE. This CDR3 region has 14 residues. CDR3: CASSRRGWDRELFF. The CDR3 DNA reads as TGTGCCAGCAGCCGCAGGGGTTGGGACCGGGAGCTGTTTTTT. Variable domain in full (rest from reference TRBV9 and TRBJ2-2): DSGVTQTPKHLITATGQRVTLRCSPRSGDLSVYWYQQSLDQGLQFLIQYYNGEERAKGNILERFSAQQFPDLHSELNLSSLELGDSALYFCASSRRGWDRELFFGEGSRLTVL.

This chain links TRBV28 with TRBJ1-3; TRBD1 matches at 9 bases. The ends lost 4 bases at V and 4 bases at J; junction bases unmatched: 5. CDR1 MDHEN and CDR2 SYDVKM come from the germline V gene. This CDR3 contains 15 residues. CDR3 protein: CASSSQGAEGNTIYF. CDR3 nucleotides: TGTGCCAGCAGTTCACAGGGGGCAGAAGGAAACACCATATATTTT.

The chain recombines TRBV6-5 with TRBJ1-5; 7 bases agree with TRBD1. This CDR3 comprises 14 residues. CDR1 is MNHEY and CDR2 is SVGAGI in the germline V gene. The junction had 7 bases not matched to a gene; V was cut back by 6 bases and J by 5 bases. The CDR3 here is CASRRQGADQPQHF. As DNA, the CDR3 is TGTGCCAGCAGGCGACAGGGTGCCGATCAGCCCCAGCATTTT.

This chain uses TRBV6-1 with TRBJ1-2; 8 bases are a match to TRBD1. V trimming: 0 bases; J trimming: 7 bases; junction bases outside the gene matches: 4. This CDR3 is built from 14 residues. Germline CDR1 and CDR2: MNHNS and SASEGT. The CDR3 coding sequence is TGTGCCAGCAGTGAAGCTGGACAGGGTCGTGGCTACACCTTC. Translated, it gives CASSEAGQGRGYTF.

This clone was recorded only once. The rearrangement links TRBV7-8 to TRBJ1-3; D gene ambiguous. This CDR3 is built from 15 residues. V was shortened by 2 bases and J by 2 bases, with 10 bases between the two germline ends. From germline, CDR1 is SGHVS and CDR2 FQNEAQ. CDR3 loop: CASSLLWATGNTIYF. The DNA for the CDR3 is TGTGCCAGCAGCTTACTCTGGGCCACTGGAAACACCATATATTTT.

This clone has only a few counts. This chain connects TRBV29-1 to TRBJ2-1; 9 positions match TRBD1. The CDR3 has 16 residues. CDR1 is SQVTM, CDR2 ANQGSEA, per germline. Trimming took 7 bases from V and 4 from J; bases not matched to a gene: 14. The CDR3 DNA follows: TGCAGCGGTAAAGGCAGCGGACAGGGGAGTTACAATGAGCAGTTCTTC. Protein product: CSGKGSGQGSYNEQFF.

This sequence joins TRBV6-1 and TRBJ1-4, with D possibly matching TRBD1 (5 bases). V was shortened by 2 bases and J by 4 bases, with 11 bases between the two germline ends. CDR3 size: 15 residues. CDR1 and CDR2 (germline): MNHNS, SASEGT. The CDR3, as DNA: TGTGCCAGCAGTGAATACCAGGGTGGTAATGAAAAACTGTTTTTT. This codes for CASSEYQGGNEKLFF.

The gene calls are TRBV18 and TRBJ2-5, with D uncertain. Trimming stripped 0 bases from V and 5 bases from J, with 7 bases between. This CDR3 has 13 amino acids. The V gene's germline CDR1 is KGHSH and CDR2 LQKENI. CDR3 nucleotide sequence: TGTGCCAGCTCACCACCGTTAACTGAGACCCAGTACTTC. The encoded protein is CASSPPLTETQYF.

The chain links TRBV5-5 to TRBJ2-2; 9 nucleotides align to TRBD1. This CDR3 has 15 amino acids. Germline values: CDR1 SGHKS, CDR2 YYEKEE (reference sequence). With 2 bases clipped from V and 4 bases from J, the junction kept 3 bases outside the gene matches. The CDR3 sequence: CASSFVTGGTGELFF. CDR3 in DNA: TGTGCCAGCAGCTTCGTGACAGGGGGCACCGGGGAGCTGTTTTTT.

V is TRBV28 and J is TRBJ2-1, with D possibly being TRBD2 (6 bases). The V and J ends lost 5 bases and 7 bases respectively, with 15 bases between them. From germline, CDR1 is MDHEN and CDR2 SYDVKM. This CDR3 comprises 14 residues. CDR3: CASSMPLGGNEQFF. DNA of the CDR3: TGTGCCAGCAGTATGCCCCTCGGAGGGAATGAGCAGTTCTTC.

CDR3: CASSLTSMVSNEQFF. The DNA for the CDR3 is TGTGCCAGCAGTTTGACTAGCATGGTTTCCAATGAGCAGTTCTTC. The V gene is TRBV27, the J gene TRBJ2-1; 7 bases are shared with TRBD2. The germline V gene has CDR1 MNHEY and CDR2 SMNVEV (reference sequence). V shed 3 bases and J 6 bases; nucleotides not matched to a gene: 8. This CDR3 is 15 amino acids long.

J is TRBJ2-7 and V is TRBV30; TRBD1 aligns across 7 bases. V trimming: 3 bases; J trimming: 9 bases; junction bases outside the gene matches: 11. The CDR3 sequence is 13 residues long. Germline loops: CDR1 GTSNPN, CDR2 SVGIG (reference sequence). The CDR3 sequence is CAWRDRNYAPQYF. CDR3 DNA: TGTGCCTGGAGGGACAGGAACTACGCTCCGCAGTACTTC.

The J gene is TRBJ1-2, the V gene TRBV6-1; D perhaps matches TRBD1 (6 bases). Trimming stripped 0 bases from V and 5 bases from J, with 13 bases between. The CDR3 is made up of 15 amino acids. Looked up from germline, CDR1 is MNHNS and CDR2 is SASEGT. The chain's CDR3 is CASSEALGTPYGYTF. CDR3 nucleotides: TGTGCCAGCAGTGAAGCGTTGGGGACACCTTATGGCTACACCTTC.

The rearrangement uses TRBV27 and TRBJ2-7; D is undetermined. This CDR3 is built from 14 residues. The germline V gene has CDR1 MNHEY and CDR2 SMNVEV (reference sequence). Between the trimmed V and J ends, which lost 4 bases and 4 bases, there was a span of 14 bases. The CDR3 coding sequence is TGTGCCAGCAGTTACCGGGTCGGTGAATACGAGCAGTACTTC. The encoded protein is CASSYRVGEYEQYF.

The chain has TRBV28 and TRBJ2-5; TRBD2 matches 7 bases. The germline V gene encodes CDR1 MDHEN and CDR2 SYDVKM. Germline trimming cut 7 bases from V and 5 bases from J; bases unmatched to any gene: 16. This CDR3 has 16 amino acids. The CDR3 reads CASTLSVGVGGETQYF. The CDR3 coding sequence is TGTGCCAGCACCCTCTCCGTTGGGGTGGGAGGGGAGACCCAGTACTTC.

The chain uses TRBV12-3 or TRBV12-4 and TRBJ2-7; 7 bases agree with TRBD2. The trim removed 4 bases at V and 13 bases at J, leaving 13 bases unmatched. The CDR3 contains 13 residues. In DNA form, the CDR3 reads TGTGCCAGCAGTTCGTCTCCTGGGCGGGACTATTACTTC. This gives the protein CASSSSPGRDYYF.

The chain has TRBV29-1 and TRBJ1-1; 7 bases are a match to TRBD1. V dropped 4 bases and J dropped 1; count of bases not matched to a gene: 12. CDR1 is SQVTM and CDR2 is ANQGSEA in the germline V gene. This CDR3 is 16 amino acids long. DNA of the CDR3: TGCAGCGTTGTGGCCCGCCGACAGGGCAAGAACACTGAAGCTTTCTTT. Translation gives CSVVARRQGKNTEAFF.

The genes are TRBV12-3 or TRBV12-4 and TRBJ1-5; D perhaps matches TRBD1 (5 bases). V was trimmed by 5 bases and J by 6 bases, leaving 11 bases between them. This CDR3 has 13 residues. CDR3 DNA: TGTGCCAGCAGTAACGGGGGGGGTCAGCCCCAGCATTTT. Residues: CASSNGGGQPQHF.